The 17 T cell receptor beta chains below all came from one sample that was sequenced in a study of glioma-infiltrating T cells after dendritic cell vaccination. TCRdb's table, derived via immunoSEQ multiplex PCR, lists solely in-frame clones and lacks some. The sample includes 50,000 to 70,000 clones, 70% to 85% of them seen just once. Sample time point: after dendritic cell vaccination, including at tumor progression/relapse. The source was blood, collected after dendritic cell vaccination. The receptors here all came from a human donor with glioblastoma.

This chain joins TRBV6-1 and TRBJ2-7, with TRBD1 identical over 10 bases. Germline V lookup: CDR1 MNHNS, CDR2 SASEGT. There are 13 residues in the CDR3. The V and J ends lost 9 bases and 5 bases, in that order; junction bases with no gene match: 7. The chain's CDR3 is CARGGQGFDEQYF. CDR3 DNA sequence: TGTGCCAGGGGGGGACAGGGGTTCGACGAGCAGTACTTC.

This clone has only a few counts. The chain couples TRBV27 to TRBJ1-5; D call uncertain. V lost 3 bases, J lost 1 base, and 10 bases lay in between. There are 15 residues in the CDR3. Per the germline V gene, CDR1 is MNHEY and CDR2 is SMNVEV (reference sequence). CDR3 sequence: CASSFLGQSNQPQHF. In nucleotides, the CDR3 is TGTGCCAGCAGTTTTCTTGGCCAGAGCAATCAGCCCCAGCATTTT.

This chain uses TRBV11-3 with TRBJ1-6; 9 nucleotides align to TRBD1. The CDR3 extends over 15 amino acids. The ends lost 0 bases at V and 7 bases at J; junction bases unmatched: 1. Germline CDR1 reads SGHNT; CDR2 reads YENEEA. The CDR3 here is CASSLEGTGNSPLHF. The CDR3 DNA is TGTGCCAGCAGCTTAGAAGGGACAGGGAATTCACCCCTCCACTTT.

The V call is TRBV5-4, the J call TRBJ2-3, with 8 bases fitting TRBD1. The germline V gene has CDR1 SGHNT and CDR2 YYREEE (reference sequence). This CDR3 is 13 amino acids long. V shed 2 bases and J 4 bases; nucleotides not matched to a gene: 0. The CDR3 DNA reads as TGTGCCAGCAGCTTCAGGGGGCCAGATACGCAGTATTTT. Encoded protein: CASSFRGPDTQYF.

The rearrangement uses TRBV30 and TRBJ2-1; D gene unclear. The length of the CDR3 is 11 residues. Deletions cut 5 bases from V and 4 bases from J, with 6 bases between. The germline CDR1 and CDR2 sequences are GTSNPN and SVGIG (reference sequence). DNA of the CDR3: TGTGCCTGGGAGAGTTACAATGAGCAGTTCTTC. Its translation: CAWESYNEQFF.

This chain links TRBV7-9 with TRBJ2-5, with a possible D match to TRBD2 (5 bases). V was cut by 2 bases and J by 5 bases, with 9 bases left in between. CDR1 is SEHNR and CDR2 is FQNEAQ in the germline V gene (reference sequence). The CDR3 is 13 residues long. The CDR3 DNA reads TGTGCCAGCAGCTTAACTAGAACGGAGACCCAGTACTTC. This encodes CASSLTRTETQYF.

The chain recombines TRBV4-3 with TRBJ2-3, with TRBD2 matching 8 bases. The ends lost 1 base at V and 0 bases at J; junction bases unmatched: 3. This CDR3 contains 16 residues. Germline CDR1 LGHNA, CDR2 YSLEER. The CDR3 DNA follows: TGCGCCAGCAGCCAAGTAGCGGGGCCTAGCACAGATACGCAGTATTTT. Protein product: CASSQVAGPSTDTQYF.

This sequence joins TRBV7-2 and TRBJ2-7, with 12 nucleotides matching TRBD2. CDR1 SGHTA and CDR2 FQGNSA come from the germline V gene. J gave up 4 bases and V 4 bases, and 8 bases lay outside the gene matches. The CDR3 is made up of 16 amino acids. The CDR3 sequence is CASSSASGGAGYEQYF. CDR3 nucleotide sequence: TGTGCCAGCAGCTCCGCTAGCGGGGGGGCGGGATACGAGCAGTACTTC.

Regarding this clone: This specimen includes other DNA sequences encoding the same CDR3. The chain recombines TRBV6-1 with TRBJ2-7; tentatively, D is TRBD2 (5 bases). The V and J ends lost 5 bases and 1 base respectively, with 15 bases between them. Looked up from germline, CDR1 is MNHNS and CDR2 is SASEGT. The CDR3 loop spans 15 amino acids. The CDR3 region is CASSRLEGSSYEQYF. The CDR3 DNA reads TGTGCCAGCAGTAGGTTAGAGGGTTCGTCCTACGAGCAGTACTTC.

The chain has TRBV10-3 and TRBJ2-7, with TRBD2 as a possible D gene (6 bases). CDR1 is ENHRY, CDR2 SYGVKD, per germline. The CDR3 is made up of 18 amino acids. V shed 5 bases and J shed 2 bases, with 25 bases lying between them. CDR3 protein: CAISPLRRGPEQPYEQYF. In DNA, the CDR3 is TGTGCCATCAGTCCCCTAAGGAGGGGCCCAGAACAACCCTACGAGCAGTACTTC.

A single count supports this clone. The V call is TRBV5-3, the J call TRBJ2-7; D call uncertain. TRBV5-3 qualifies as an ORF whose function is uncertain. CDR3 size: 17 residues. The germline V and J ends were trimmed by 0 bases and 2 bases, with 18 bases remaining between them. CDR3 sequence: CARSLGPTQNLPYEQYF. The CDR3 region has the DNA TGTGCCAGAAGCTTGGGGCCCACACAAAACCTCCCCTACGAGCAGTACTTC.

The chain combines TRBV5-4 with TRBJ2-7; 10 positions agree with TRBD1. Germline assignment: CDR1 SGHNT and CDR2 YYREEE (reference sequence). The CDR3 spans 15 residues. The junction had 4 bases not matched to a gene; V was cut back by 4 bases and J by 0 bases. The DNA for the CDR3 is TGTGCCAGCAGCCCGACAGGGGGCCACTCCTACGAGCAGTACTTC. It encodes CASSPTGGHSYEQYF.

The chain has TRBV9 and TRBJ1-3, with D possibly being TRBD1 (6 bases). In germline, CDR1 is SGDLS, CDR2 YYNGEE. V shed 1 base and J shed 0 bases, with 17 bases lying between them. The CDR3 covers 18 residues. DNA of the CDR3: TGTGCCAGCAGCGTATTCCCTTCCCAGGGGACCTCTGGAAACACCATATATTTT. Translated: CASSVFPSQGTSGNTIYF. The full variable domain, with the rest looked up from reference TRBV9 and TRBJ1-3, is DSGVTQTPKHLITATGQRVTLRCSPRSGDLSVYWYQQSLDQGLQFLIQYYNGEERAKGNILERFSAQQFPDLHSELNLSSLELGDSALYFCASSVFPSQGTSGNTIYFGEGSWLTVV.

This chain joins TRBV4-3 and TRBJ1-2; D is uncertain. The V end lost 1 base, the J end lost 7 bases, and 16 bases lay between the germline ends. The CDR3 spans 15 residues. Germline CDR1 and CDR2: LGHNA and YSLEER. CDR3 DNA sequence: TGCGCCAGCAGCCAAGTCTTAAGAGCGACGGGTGGCTACACCTTC. Its protein is CASSQVLRATGGYTF.

The chain couples TRBV6-4 to TRBJ2-3; D remains ambiguous. V lost 2 bases and J lost 2, with 11 bases in between. The CDR3 runs 15 residues. Germline CDR1 and CDR2: MRHNA and SNTAGT. As DNA, the CDR3 is TGTGCCAGCAGTGACACTATCGAGGCCACAGATACGCAGTATTTT. Translation gives CASSDTIEATDTQYF.

This clone occurred once. This chain joins TRBV5-4 and TRBJ2-3; 9 bases map to TRBD1. Germline CDR1 and CDR2: SGHNT and YYREEE (reference sequence). This CDR3 is built from 15 residues. The trim removed 4 bases at V and 4 bases at J, leaving 7 bases unmatched. This chain's CDR3 is CASSGTGGVADTQYF. CDR3 bases: TGTGCCAGCAGCGGCACAGGGGGCGTCGCAGATACGCAGTATTTT. The full variable domain, with the rest looked up from reference TRBV5-4 and TRBJ2-3, is ETGVTQSPTHLIKTRGQQVTLRCSSQSGHNTVSWYQQALGQGPQFIFQYYREEENGRGNFPPRFSGLQFPNYSSELNVNALELDDSALYLCASSGTGGVADTQYFGPGTRLTVL.

The V gene is TRBV2, the J gene TRBJ1-1; D not resolved. From germline, CDR1 is SNHLY and CDR2 FYNNEI. V shed 7 bases and J shed 1 base, with 7 bases lying between them. The CDR3 spans 12 residues. This CDR3 reads CASTYGNTEAFF. The CDR3 nucleotides are TGTGCCAGCACCTATGGGAACACTGAAGCTTTCTTT.